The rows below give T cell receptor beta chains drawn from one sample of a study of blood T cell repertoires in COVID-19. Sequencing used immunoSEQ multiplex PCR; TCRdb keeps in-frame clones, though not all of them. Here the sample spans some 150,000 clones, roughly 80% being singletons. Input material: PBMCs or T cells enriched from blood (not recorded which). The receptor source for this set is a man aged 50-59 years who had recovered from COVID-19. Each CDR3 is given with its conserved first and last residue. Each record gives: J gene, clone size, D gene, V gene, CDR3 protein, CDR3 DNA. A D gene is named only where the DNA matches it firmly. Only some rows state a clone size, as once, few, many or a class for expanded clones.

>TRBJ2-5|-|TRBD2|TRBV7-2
CASSLSGGQETQYF
TGTGCCAGCAGCTTAAGCGGGGGACAAGAGACCCAGTACTTC
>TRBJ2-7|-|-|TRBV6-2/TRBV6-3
CASTPDNSYEQYF
TGTGCCAGCACCCCTGACAACTCCTACGAGCAGTACTTC
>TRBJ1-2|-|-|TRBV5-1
CASSPEKNQLNYGYTF
TGCGCCAGCAGCCCGGAGAAAAACCAACTGAACTATGGCTACACCTTC
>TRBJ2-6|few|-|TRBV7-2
CASSHNTGTGANVLTF
TGTGCCAGCAGCCACAACACAGGGACTGGGGCCAACGTCCTGACTTTC
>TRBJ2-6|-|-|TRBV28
CASSPSQTAGANVLTF
TGTGCCAGCAGTCCGAGCCAAACTGCTGGGGCCAACGTCCTGACTTTC
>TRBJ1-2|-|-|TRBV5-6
CASSLAPFEGYTF
TGTGCCAGCAGCTTGGCGCCGTTCGAGGGCTACACCTTC
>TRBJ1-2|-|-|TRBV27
CASSRSNYGYTF
TGTGCCAGCTCCAGATCTAACTATGGCTACACCTTC
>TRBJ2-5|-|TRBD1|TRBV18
CASSPTTGGMSKTQYF
TGTGCCAGCTCACCAACTACAGGGGGCATGTCGAAGACCCAGTACTTC
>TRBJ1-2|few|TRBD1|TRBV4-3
CASSQDRTGFDNYGYTF
TGCGCCAGCAGCCAAGATCGGACAGGGTTCGATAACTATGGCTACACCTTC
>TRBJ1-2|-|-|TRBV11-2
CASSLGTGANYGYTF
TGTGCCAGCAGCTTAGGGACGGGAGCTAACTATGGCTACACCTTC
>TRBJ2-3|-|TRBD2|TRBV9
CASSVTSAGDTQYF
TGTGCCAGCAGCGTGACTAGCGCCGGAGATACGCAGTATTTT
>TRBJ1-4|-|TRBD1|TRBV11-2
CASSLQGAANEKLFF
TGTGCCAGCAGCTTACAGGGGGCAGCTAATGAAAAACTGTTTTTT
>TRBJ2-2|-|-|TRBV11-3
CASSLALGNTGELFF
TGTGCCAGCAGCTTAGCCCTAGGGAACACCGGGGAGCTGTTTTTT
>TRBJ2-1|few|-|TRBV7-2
CASSLGANNEQFF
TGTGCCAGCAGCTTAGGGGCCAACAATGAGCAGTTCTTC
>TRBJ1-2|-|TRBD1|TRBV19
CASSPRQGGYTF
TGTGCCAGTAGCCCACGACAGGGAGGCTACACCTTC
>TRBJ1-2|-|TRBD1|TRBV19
CASTSNRGQGYTF
TGTGCCAGTACCTCTAACAGGGGGCAAGGCTACACCTTC
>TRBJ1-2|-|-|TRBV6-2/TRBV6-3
CASSYQGAGNYGYTF
TGTGCCAGCAGTTACCAGGGTGCAGGGAACTATGGCTACACCTTC
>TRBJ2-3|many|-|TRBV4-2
CASSQDRAGTDTQYF
TGTGCCAGCAGCCAAGATCGTGCAGGCACAGATACGCAGTATTTT
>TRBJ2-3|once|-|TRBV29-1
CSVVGGFGTDTQYF
TGCAGCGTTGTAGGCGGGTTCGGCACAGATACGCAGTATTTT
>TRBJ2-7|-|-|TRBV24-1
CATSDSRGRSGYEQYF
TGTGCCACCAGTGATTCCAGGGGTCGCTCGGGCTACGAGCAGTACTTC
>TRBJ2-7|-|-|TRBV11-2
CASSAPGGANSYEQYF
TGTGCCAGCAGCGCCCCGGGGGGCGCAAACTCCTACGAGCAGTACTTC
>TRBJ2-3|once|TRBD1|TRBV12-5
CASGLDRWTGGTDTQYF
TGTGCTAGTGGTCTGGATCGTTGGACAGGGGGCACAGATACGCAGTATTTT
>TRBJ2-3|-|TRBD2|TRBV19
CASSIWRGGTDTQYF
TGTGCCAGTAGTATATGGCGGGGGGGCACAGATACGCAGTATTTT
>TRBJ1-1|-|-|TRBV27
CASSPWGDTEAFF
TGTGCCAGCAGTCCGTGGGGGGACACTGAAGCTTTCTTT
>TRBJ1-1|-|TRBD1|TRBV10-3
CAIRGARGQGWMNTEAFF
TGTGCCATCAGGGGGGCCAGGGGACAGGGGTGGATGAACACTGAAGCTTTCTTT
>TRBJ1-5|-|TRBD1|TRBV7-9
CASSLAARGKPQHF
TGTGCCAGCAGCTTAGCGGCCAGGGGGAAGCCCCAGCATTTT
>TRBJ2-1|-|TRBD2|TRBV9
CASSVPLAGGLNEQFF
TGTGCCAGCAGCGTCCCTCTAGCGGGGGGGCTAAATGAGCAGTTCTTC
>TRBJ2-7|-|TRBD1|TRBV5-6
CASSVGQGDEQYF
TGTGCCAGCAGCGTGGGACAGGGGGACGAGCAGTACTTC
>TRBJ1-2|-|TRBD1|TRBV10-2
CASSDPDRGHYGYTF
TGCGCCAGCAGTGACCCGGACAGGGGGCACTATGGCTACACCTTC
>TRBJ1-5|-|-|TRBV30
CASQTVGNQPQHF
TGTGCCTCCCAGACAGTCGGTAATCAGCCCCAGCATTTT
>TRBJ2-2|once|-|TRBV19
CASSIDRAGGELFF
TGTGCCAGTAGTATAGACAGGGCCGGCGGGGAGCTGTTTTTT
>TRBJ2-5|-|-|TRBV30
CAWDPTGQETQYF
TGTGCCTGGGATCCTACAGGACAAGAGACCCAGTACTTC
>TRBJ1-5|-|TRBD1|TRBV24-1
CATPGTGGRQPQHF
TGTGCCACCCCCGGGACAGGGGGCAGGCAGCCCCAGCATTTT
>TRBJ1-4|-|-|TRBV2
CASSDGGASNEKLFF
TGTGCCAGCAGTGATGGGGGGGCGAGTAATGAAAAACTGTTTTTT
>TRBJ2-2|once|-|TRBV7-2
CASSLDIAGELFF
TGTGCCAGCAGCTTGGACATCGCCGGGGAGCTGTTTTTT
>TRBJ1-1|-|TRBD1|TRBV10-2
CASSAHRGANTEAFF
TGCGCCAGCAGTGCACACAGGGGGGCGAACACTGAAGCTTTCTTT
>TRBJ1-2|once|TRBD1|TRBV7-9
CASSDGQGGDMGYTF
TGTGCCAGCAGCGACGGACAGGGTGGGGATATGGGCTACACCTTC
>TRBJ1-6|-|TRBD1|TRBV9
CASSSSTGGNSPLHF
TGTGCCAGCAGCTCCTCGACAGGGGGTAATTCACCCCTCCACTTT
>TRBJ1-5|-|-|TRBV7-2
CASSPGPYSNQPQHF
TGTGCCAGCAGCCCAGGGCCCTATAGCAATCAGCCCCAGCATTTT
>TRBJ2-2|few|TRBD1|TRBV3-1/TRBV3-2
CASRQGGQGLNTGELFF
TGTGCCAGCAGACAAGGCGGACAGGGGTTGAACACCGGGGAGCTGTTTTTT
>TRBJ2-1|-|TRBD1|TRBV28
CASSFLGSRGHTEQFF
TGTGCCAGCAGTTTTCTAGGATCCAGGGGGCACACTGAGCAGTTCTTC
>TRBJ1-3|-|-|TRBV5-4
CASSFYAGNTIYF
TGTGCCAGCAGCTTTTACGCGGGAAACACCATATATTTT